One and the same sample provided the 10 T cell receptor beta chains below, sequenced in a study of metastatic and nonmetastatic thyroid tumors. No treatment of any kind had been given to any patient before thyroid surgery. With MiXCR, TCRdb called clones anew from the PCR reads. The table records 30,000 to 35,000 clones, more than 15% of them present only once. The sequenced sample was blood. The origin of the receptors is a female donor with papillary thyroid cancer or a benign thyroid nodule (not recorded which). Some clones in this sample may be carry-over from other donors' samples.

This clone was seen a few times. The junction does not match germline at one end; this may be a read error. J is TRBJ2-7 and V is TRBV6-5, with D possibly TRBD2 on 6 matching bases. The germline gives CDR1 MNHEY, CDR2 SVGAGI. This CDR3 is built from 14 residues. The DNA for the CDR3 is TGTGCCAGCATTTACGGGGGACTCCAATACGAGCATTATTTC. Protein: CASIYGGLQYEHYF.

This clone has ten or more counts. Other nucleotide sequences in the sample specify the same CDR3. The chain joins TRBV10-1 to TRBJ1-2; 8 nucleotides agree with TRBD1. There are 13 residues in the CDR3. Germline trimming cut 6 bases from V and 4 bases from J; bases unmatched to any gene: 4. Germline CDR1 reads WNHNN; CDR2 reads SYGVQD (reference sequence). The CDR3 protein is CASSRDRGYGYTF. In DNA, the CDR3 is TGCGCCAGCAGCCGAGACAGGGGCTATGGCTACACCTTC.

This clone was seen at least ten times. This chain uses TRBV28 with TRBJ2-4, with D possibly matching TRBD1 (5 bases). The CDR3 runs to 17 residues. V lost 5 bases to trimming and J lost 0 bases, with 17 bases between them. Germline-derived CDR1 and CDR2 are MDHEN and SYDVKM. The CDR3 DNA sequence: TGTGCCAGCAGTGGGGCGGACGGAATACTAGCCAAAAACATTCAGTACTTC. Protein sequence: CASSGADGILAKNIQYF. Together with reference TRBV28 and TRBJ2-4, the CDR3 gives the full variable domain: DVKVTQSSRYLVKRTGEKVFLECVQDMDHENMFWYRQDPGLGLRLIYFSYDVKMKEKGDIPEGYSVSREKKERFSLILESASTNQTSMYLCASSGADGILAKNIQYFGAGTRLSVL.

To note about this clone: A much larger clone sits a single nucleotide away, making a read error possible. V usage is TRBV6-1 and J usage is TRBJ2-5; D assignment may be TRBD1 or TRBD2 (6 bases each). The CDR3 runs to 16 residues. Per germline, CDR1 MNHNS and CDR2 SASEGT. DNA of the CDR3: TGTGCCAGCAGCCAAGACTGGAGGGACACCCAAGAGACCGAGTACTTC. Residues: CASSQDWRDTQETEYF.

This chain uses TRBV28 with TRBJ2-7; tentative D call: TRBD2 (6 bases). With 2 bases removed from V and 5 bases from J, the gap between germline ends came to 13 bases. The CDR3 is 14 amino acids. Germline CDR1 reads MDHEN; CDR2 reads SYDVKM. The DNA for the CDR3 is TGTGCCAGCAGTTTAGTGGAGGGAAGGAACGAGCAGTACTTC. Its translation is CASSLVEGRNEQYF.

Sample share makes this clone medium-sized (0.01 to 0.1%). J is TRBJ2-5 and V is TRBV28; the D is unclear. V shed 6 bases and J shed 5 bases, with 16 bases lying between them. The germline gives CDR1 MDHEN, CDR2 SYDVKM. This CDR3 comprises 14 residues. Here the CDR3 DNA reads TGTGCCAGCAGCGACATCTCCTGGGGTGAGACCCAGTACTTC. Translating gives CASSDISWGETQYF. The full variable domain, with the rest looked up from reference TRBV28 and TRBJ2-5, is DVKVTQSSRYLVKRTGEKVFLECVQDMDHENMFWYRQDPGLGLRLIYFSYDVKMKEKGDIPEGYSVSREKKERFSLILESASTNQTSMYLCASSDISWGETQYFGPGTRLLVL.

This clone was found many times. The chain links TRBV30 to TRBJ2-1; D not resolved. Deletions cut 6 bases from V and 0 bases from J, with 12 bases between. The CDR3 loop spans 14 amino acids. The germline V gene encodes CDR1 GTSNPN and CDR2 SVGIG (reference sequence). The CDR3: CACHSSHSYNEQFF. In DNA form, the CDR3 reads TGTGCCTGCCACTCCTCCCACTCCTACAATGAGCAGTTCTTC.

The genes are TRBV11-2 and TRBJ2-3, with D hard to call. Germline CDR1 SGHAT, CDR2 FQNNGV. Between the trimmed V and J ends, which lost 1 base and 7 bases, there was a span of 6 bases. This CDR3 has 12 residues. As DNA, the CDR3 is TGTGCCAGCAGCTTAGGGCAGAATACGCAGTATTTT. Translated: CASSLGQNTQYF.

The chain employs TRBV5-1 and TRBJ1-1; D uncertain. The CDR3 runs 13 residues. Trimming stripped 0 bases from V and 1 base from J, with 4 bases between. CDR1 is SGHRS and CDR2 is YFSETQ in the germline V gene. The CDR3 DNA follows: TGCGCCAGCAGCTTGGCAGGGAACACTGAAGCTTTCTTT. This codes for CASSLAGNTEAFF.

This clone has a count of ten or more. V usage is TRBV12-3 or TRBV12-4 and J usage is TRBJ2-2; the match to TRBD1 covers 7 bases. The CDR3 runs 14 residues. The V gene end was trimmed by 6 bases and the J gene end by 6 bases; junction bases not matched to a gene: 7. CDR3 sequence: CASRRTTGSGELFF. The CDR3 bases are TGTGCCAGCAGAAGGACGACAGGGTCCGGGGAGCTGTTTTTT.